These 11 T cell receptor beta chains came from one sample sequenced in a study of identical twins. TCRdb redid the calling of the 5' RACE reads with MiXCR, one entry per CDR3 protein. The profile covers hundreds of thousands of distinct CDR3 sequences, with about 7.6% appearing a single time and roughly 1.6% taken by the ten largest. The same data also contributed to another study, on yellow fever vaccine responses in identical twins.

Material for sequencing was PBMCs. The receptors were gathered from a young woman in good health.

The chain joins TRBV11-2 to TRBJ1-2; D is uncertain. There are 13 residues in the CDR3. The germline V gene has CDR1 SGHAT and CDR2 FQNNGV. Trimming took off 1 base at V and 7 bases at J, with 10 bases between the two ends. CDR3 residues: CASSLGVGGGYTF. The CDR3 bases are TGTGCCAGCAGCTTAGGCGTAGGAGGTGGCTACACCTTC.

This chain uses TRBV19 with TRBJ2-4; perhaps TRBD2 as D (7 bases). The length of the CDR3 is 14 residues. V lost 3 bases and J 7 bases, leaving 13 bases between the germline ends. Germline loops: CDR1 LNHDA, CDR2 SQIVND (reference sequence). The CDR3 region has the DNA TGTGCCAGTAGTATGGGGGGGCTCTGGAACATTCAGTACTTC. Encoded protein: CASSMGGLWNIQYF. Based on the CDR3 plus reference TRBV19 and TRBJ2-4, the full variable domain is DGGITQSPKYLFRKEGQNVTLSCEQNLNHDAMYWYRQDPGQGLRLIYYSQIVNDFQKGDIAEGYSVSREKKESFPLTVTSAQKNPTAFYLCASSMGGLWNIQYFGAGTRLSVL.

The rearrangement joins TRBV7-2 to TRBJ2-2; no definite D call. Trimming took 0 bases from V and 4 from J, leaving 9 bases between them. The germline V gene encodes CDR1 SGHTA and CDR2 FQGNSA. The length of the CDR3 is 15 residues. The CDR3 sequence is CASSLARTVTGELFF. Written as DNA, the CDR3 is TGTGCCAGCAGCTTAGCCCGGACGGTCACCGGGGAGCTGTTTTTT.

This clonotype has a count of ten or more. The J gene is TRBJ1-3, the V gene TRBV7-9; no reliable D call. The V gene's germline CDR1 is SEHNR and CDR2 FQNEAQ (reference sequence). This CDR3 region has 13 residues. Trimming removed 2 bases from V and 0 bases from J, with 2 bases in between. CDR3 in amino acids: CASSLHSGNTIYF. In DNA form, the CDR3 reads TGTGCCAGCAGCTTACACTCTGGAAACACCATATATTTT.

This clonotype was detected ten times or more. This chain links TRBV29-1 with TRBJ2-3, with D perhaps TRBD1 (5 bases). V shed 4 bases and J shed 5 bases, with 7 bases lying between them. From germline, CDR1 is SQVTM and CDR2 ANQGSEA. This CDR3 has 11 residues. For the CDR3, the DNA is TGCAGCGTTGCCAGGGTAGATACGCAGTATTTT. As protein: CSVARVDTQYF.

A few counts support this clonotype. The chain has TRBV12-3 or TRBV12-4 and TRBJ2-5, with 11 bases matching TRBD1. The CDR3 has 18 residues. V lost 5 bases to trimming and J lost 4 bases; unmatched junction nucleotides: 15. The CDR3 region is CASSTGTGGLVRGETQYF. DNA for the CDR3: TGTGCCAGCAGTACCGGGACAGGGGGACTAGTACGGGGAGAGACCCAGTACTTC.

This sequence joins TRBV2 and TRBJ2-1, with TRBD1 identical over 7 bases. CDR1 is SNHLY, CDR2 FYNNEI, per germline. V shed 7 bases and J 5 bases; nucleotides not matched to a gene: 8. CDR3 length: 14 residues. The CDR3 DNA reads TGTGCCAGCACCGGGGACAGTTCTAACAATGAGCAGTTCTTC. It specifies CASTGDSSNNEQFF.

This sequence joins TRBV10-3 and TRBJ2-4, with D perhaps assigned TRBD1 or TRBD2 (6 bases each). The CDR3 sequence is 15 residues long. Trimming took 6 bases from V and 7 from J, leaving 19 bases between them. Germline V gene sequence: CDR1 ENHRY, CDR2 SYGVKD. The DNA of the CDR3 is TGTGCCATCAGACCCCGAGGGGGGCCCGAGAACATTCAGTACTTC. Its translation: CAIRPRGGPENIQYF.

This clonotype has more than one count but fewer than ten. CDR3 amino acids: CASSESEGTAEAFF. In DNA, the CDR3 is TGTGCCAGCAGTGAATCGGAAGGGACCGCTGAAGCTTTCTTT. The chain carries TRBV25-1 and TRBJ1-1; tentative D call: TRBD1 (5 bases). CDR3 length: 14 residues. CDR1 and CDR2 from the germline V gene are MGHDK and SYGVNS. With 1 base removed from V and 6 bases from J, the gap between germline ends came to 12 bases.

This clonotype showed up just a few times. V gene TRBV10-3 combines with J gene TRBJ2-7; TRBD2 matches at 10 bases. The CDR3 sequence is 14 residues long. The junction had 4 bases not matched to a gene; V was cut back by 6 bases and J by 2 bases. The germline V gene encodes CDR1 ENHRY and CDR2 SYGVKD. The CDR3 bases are TGTGCCATCAGAACTAGCGGGGACACCTACGAGCAGTACTTC. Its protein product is CAIRTSGDTYEQYF.

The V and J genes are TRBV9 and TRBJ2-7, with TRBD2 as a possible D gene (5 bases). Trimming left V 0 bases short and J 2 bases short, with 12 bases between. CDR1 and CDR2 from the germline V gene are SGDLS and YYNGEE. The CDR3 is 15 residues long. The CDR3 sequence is CASSVDGNWPYEQYF. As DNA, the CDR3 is TGTGCCAGCAGCGTAGACGGGAATTGGCCCTACGAGCAGTACTTC.